These T cell receptor beta chains were read from a single sample in a study of technical replicates of blood from a few donors. Sequencing was performed with immunoSEQ multiplex PCR; in TCRdb, only in-frame clones are kept and a portion is missing. The data hold more than 65,000 clones, with about 95% observed a single time. Sequenced sample: T cells isolated from PBMCs. These receptors all come from a human donor in good health. The CDR3 runs from the conserved cysteine through the conserved F or W. The order of the fields is V gene, D gene, clone size, J gene, CDR3 protein, CDR3 DNA. The D gene is left open where the match is weak. Size is omitted from some rows. Given values are once, few, many or a class for expanded clones.

V gene: TRBV28
D gene: NA
clone size: NA
J gene: TRBJ2-5
CDR3 protein: CASSSPPTQYF
CDR3 DNA: TGTGCCAGCAGTTCTCCCCCCACCCAGTACTTC

V gene: TRBV13
D gene: TRBD1
clone size: NA
J gene: TRBJ2-3
CDR3 protein: CASSSKRGQPSTDTQYF
CDR3 DNA: TGTGCCAGCAGCTCGAAGAGGGGACAGCCTAGCACAGATACGCAGTATTTT

V gene: TRBV28
D gene: TRBD2
clone size: NA
J gene: TRBJ2-3
CDR3 protein: CASSLSRLLAGGWADTQYF
CDR3 DNA: TGTGCCAGCAGTTTATCCCGCCTCCTAGCGGGAGGATGGGCGGATACGCAGTATTTT

V gene: TRBV18
D gene: TRBD1
clone size: NA
J gene: TRBJ1-1
CDR3 protein: CASSLTGDYTEAFF
CDR3 DNA: TGTGCCAGCTCACTGACAGGGGACTACACTGAAGCTTTCTTT

V gene: TRBV4-1
D gene: NA
clone size: NA
J gene: TRBJ1-5
CDR3 protein: CASSPGRAKGRHQPQHF
CDR3 DNA: TGCGCCAGCAGCCCAGGAAGGGCGAAGGGGCGTCATCAGCCCCAGCATTTT

V gene: TRBV6-5
D gene: NA
clone size: NA
J gene: TRBJ2-5
CDR3 protein: CASTRGKYKSIQYF
CDR3 DNA: TGTGCCAGCACCCGGGGAAAATACAAGAGTATCCAGTACTTC

V gene: TRBV12-5
D gene: NA
clone size: NA
J gene: TRBJ2-3
CDR3 protein: CASGPRGRTDTQYF
CDR3 DNA: TGTGCTAGTGGTCCCAGAGGGCGCACAGATACGCAGTATTTT

V gene: TRBV11-3
D gene: NA
clone size: NA
J gene: TRBJ1-1
CDR3 protein: CASSFGGAGTEAFF
CDR3 DNA: TGTGCCAGCAGCTTTGGGGGGGCCGGGACTGAAGCTTTCTTT

V gene: TRBV7-9
D gene: NA
clone size: NA
J gene: TRBJ2-7
CDR3 protein: CASSPTLGDFYEQYF
CDR3 DNA: TGTGCCAGCAGCCCTACTCTTGGAGACTTTTACGAGCAGTACTTC

V gene: TRBV7-9
D gene: NA
clone size: NA
J gene: TRBJ1-6
CDR3 protein: CASSPGGFDSPLHF
CDR3 DNA: TGTGCCAGCAGTCCCGGGGGTTTCGATTCACCCCTCCACTTT

V gene: TRBV5-6
D gene: TRBD2
clone size: once
J gene: TRBJ2-7
CDR3 protein: CASSLVGLAGRSYEQYF
CDR3 DNA: TGTGCCAGCAGCTTGGTAGGACTAGCGGGCCGCTCCTACGAGCAGTACTTC

V gene: TRBV6-5
D gene: TRBD2
clone size: NA
J gene: TRBJ2-1
CDR3 protein: CASRGGSLIYNEQFF
CDR3 DNA: TGTGCCAGCCGGGGGGGTAGCCTAATCTACAATGAGCAGTTCTTC

V gene: TRBV5-1
D gene: NA
clone size: NA
J gene: TRBJ2-2
CDR3 protein: CASSFSRRATNTGELFF
CDR3 DNA: TGCGCCAGCAGCTTCAGTCGCAGGGCTACGAACACCGGGGAGCTGTTTTTT

V gene: TRBV5-6
D gene: NA
clone size: few
J gene: TRBJ1-1
CDR3 protein: CASSLARRDTEAFF
CDR3 DNA: TGTGCCAGCAGCTTGGCCCGGAGGGACACTGAAGCTTTCTTT

V gene: TRBV7-2
D gene: NA
clone size: NA
J gene: TRBJ2-1
CDR3 protein: CASSLKSGSYNEQFF
CDR3 DNA: TGTGCCAGCAGCTTGAAGTCAGGCTCTTACAATGAGCAGTTCTTC

V gene: TRBV29-1
D gene: NA
clone size: NA
J gene: TRBJ2-7
CDR3 protein: CSALSSSYEQYF
CDR3 DNA: TGCAGCGCCCTTTCGTCCTCCTACGAGCAGTACTTC

V gene: TRBV6-5
D gene: NA
clone size: NA
J gene: TRBJ1-1
CDR3 protein: CASSFSWRVNTEAFF
CDR3 DNA: TGTGCCAGCAGTTTCTCGTGGCGGGTGAACACTGAAGCTTTCTTT

V gene: TRBV7-2
D gene: NA
clone size: NA
J gene: TRBJ1-5
CDR3 protein: CASSSDYSNQPQHF
CDR3 DNA: TGTGCCAGCAGCTCGGACTATAGCAATCAGCCCCAGCATTTT

V gene: TRBV9
D gene: NA
clone size: NA
J gene: TRBJ2-2
CDR3 protein: CASSVALTGELFF
CDR3 DNA: TGTGCCAGCAGCGTAGCCCTCACCGGGGAGCTGTTTTTT

V gene: TRBV9
D gene: NA
clone size: NA
J gene: TRBJ1-4
CDR3 protein: CASSVTGQNEKLFF
CDR3 DNA: TGTGCCAGCAGCGTAACCGGACAGAATGAAAAACTGTTTTTT

V gene: TRBV7-9
D gene: NA
clone size: NA
J gene: TRBJ1-4
CDR3 protein: CASSPLEKLFF
CDR3 DNA: TGTGCCAGCAGCCCCCTAGAAAAACTGTTTTTT

V gene: TRBV6-1
D gene: NA
clone size: NA
J gene: TRBJ2-7
CDR3 protein: CASTEHRLQKDEQYF
CDR3 DNA: TGTGCCAGCACCGAACATAGACTCCAGAAGGACGAGCAGTACTTC

V gene: TRBV7-8
D gene: NA
clone size: NA
J gene: TRBJ2-3
CDR3 protein: CASSAGAPDTQYF
CDR3 DNA: TGTGCCAGCAGCGCCGGAGCCCCAGATACGCAGTATTTT

V gene: TRBV28
D gene: NA
clone size: NA
J gene: TRBJ1-2
CDR3 protein: CASRRARAADYGYTF
CDR3 DNA: TGTGCCAGCCGCCGTGCCAGGGCGGCCGACTATGGCTACACCTTC

V gene: TRBV4-1
D gene: NA
clone size: NA
J gene: TRBJ2-2
CDR3 protein: CASSRSSVGTGELFF
CDR3 DNA: TGCGCCAGCAGCCGCTCTAGCGTTGGCACCGGGGAGCTGTTTTTT

V gene: TRBV19
D gene: NA
clone size: NA
J gene: TRBJ1-1
CDR3 protein: CASRLLNTEAFF
CDR3 DNA: TGTGCCAGCCGACTCCTGAACACTGAAGCTTTCTTT

V gene: TRBV6-5
D gene: NA
clone size: NA
J gene: TRBJ1-2
CDR3 protein: CASFNRVGNYGYTF
CDR3 DNA: TGTGCCAGCTTCAACAGGGTAGGAAACTATGGCTACACCTTC

V gene: TRBV2
D gene: NA
clone size: NA
J gene: TRBJ1-5
CDR3 protein: CASGGENSNQPQHF
CDR3 DNA: TGTGCCAGCGGGGGGGAGAATAGCAATCAGCCCCAGCATTTT

V gene: TRBV30
D gene: TRBD2
clone size: NA
J gene: TRBJ2-3
CDR3 protein: CAWSPGGPTDTQYF
CDR3 DNA: TGTGCCTGGAGCCCGGGGGGGCCCACAGATACGCAGTATTTT

V gene: TRBV29-1
D gene: NA
clone size: NA
J gene: TRBJ1-1
CDR3 protein: CSVGAGWGMNTEAFF
CDR3 DNA: TGCAGCGTCGGTGCAGGGTGGGGAATGAACACTGAAGCTTTCTTT

V gene: TRBV2
D gene: TRBD2
clone size: few
J gene: TRBJ2-3
CDR3 protein: CASSELSSGRSGDTQYF
CDR3 DNA: TGTGCCAGCAGTGAGCTCTCTAGCGGTAGGTCAGGTGATACGCAGTATTTT

V gene: TRBV6-5
D gene: TRBD1
clone size: NA
J gene: TRBJ2-7
CDR3 protein: CASSYGTGSPNEQYF
CDR3 DNA: TGTGCCAGCAGTTACGGGACAGGGAGCCCTAACGAGCAGTACTTC

V gene: TRBV11-3
D gene: TRBD1
clone size: NA
J gene: TRBJ1-6
CDR3 protein: CASSPPGQYNSPLHF
CDR3 DNA: TGTGCCAGCAGCCCGCCGGGACAGTATAATTCACCCCTCCACTTT

V gene: TRBV7-2
D gene: TRBD2
clone size: NA
J gene: TRBJ2-7
CDR3 protein: CASSLGLALEAYEQYF
CDR3 DNA: TGTGCCAGCAGCCTCGGACTAGCGTTGGAAGCCTACGAGCAGTACTTC

V gene: TRBV29-1
D gene: NA
clone size: NA
J gene: TRBJ1-1
CDR3 protein: CSVRGITGRGMNTEAFF
CDR3 DNA: TGCAGCGTTCGAGGGATAACGGGGAGAGGGATGAACACTGAAGCTTTCTTT

V gene: TRBV4-1
D gene: TRBD1
clone size: NA
J gene: TRBJ1-1
CDR3 protein: CASSRGQGEAFF
CDR3 DNA: TGCGCCAGCAGCCGAGGACAGGGGGAAGCTTTCTTT

V gene: TRBV19
D gene: TRBD1
clone size: once
J gene: TRBJ1-1
CDR3 protein: CASRFQGAGEAFF
CDR3 DNA: TGTGCCAGTAGGTTTCAGGGGGCCGGTGAAGCTTTCTTT

V gene: TRBV7-2
D gene: NA
clone size: NA
J gene: TRBJ2-1
CDR3 protein: CASSLSSGGGGNEQFF
CDR3 DNA: TGTGCCAGCAGCTTAAGCTCAGGTGGGGGCGGGAATGAGCAGTTCTTC

V gene: TRBV2
D gene: NA
clone size: NA
J gene: TRBJ2-5
CDR3 protein: CASNPVGGIQETQYF
CDR3 DNA: TGTGCCAGCAACCCCGTCGGGGGAATCCAAGAGACCCAGTACTTC

V gene: TRBV27
D gene: NA
clone size: NA
J gene: TRBJ2-7
CDR3 protein: CASSLTGGRGYYEQYF
CDR3 DNA: TGTGCCAGCAGTTTAACTGGGGGCAGGGGCTACTACGAGCAGTACTTC

V gene: TRBV6-6
D gene: NA
clone size: NA
J gene: TRBJ1-2
CDR3 protein: CASSYPKGLSDGYTF
CDR3 DNA: TGTGCCAGCAGTTATCCGAAGGGGTTGAGTGATGGCTACACCTTC

V gene: TRBV6-5
D gene: TRBD1
clone size: NA
J gene: TRBJ1-5
CDR3 protein: CASSIDRDQPQHF
CDR3 DNA: TGTGCCAGCAGTATCGACAGGGATCAGCCCCAGCATTTT

V gene: TRBV15
D gene: NA
clone size: NA
J gene: TRBJ1-2
CDR3 protein: CATSIVTGLNYGYTF
CDR3 DNA: TGTGCCACCAGCATAGTAACAGGGTTAAACTATGGCTACACCTTC

V gene: TRBV10-3
D gene: NA
clone size: NA
J gene: TRBJ1-5
CDR3 protein: CASKRELSNNQPQHF
CDR3 DNA: TGTGCCTCCAAACGGGAGTTGTCGAACAATCAGCCCCAGCATTTT